These T cell receptor beta chains were read from a single sample in a study of control samples from healthy donors and cancer patients. Assay: immunoSEQ multiplex PCR; the TCRdb copy retains only in-frame clones and omits some. This sample yields about 69,000 clones, of which roughly 89% are seen a single time; 19% belongs to the top ten. The specimen was PBMCs. These receptors originate from a man between 60 and 75 years old with lung cancer. Both conserved end residues are part of each CDR3. Each record gives: J gene, clone size, V gene, D gene, CDR3 protein, CDR3 DNA. D genes are given only for firm matches. Only part of the rows carry a size: once, few, many, or a class if the clone is expanded.

TRBJ1-1,-,TRBV6-5,-,CASTENTEAFF,TGTGCCAGCACAGAGAACACTGAAGCTTTCTTT
TRBJ1-1,-,TRBV10-2,-,CASSLRGTEAFF,TGCGCCAGCAGTCTCAGGGGCACTGAAGCTTTCTTT
TRBJ1-4,-,TRBV29-1,TRBD1,CSVEGTGDEKLFF,TGCAGCGTTGAAGGGACAGGGGATGAAAAACTGTTTTTT
TRBJ1-5,few,TRBV7-9,-,CASSLDRGDQPQHF,TGTGCCAGCAGCTTGGACAGAGGCGATCAGCCCCAGCATTTT
TRBJ1-2,-,TRBV29-1,-,CSVATGSFLADKGNGYTF,TGCAGCGTTGCGACAGGTTCATTCCTGGCTGATAAGGGGAATGGCTACACCTTC
TRBJ1-2,-,TRBV4-1,-,CASSPPHATGQEGYTF,TGCGCCAGCAGCCCGCCCCATGCCACAGGGCAGGAAGGCTACACCTTC
TRBJ1-5,-,TRBV18,TRBD1,CASSPGQGGQPQHF,TGTGCCAGCTCACCTGGGCAGGGGGGTCAGCCCCAGCATTTT
TRBJ2-5,-,TRBV7-3,-,CASSRTTQETQYF,TGTGCCAGCAGCCGGACAACCCAAGAGACCCAGTACTTC
TRBJ2-5,-,TRBV11-3,TRBD2,CASSQWQGRDETQYF,TGTGCCAGCAGCCAATGGCAAGGGAGGGACGAGACCCAGTACTTC
TRBJ1-2,-,TRBV11-2,-,CASSLGSQDFYGYTF,TGTGCCAGCAGCTTAGGTTCACAGGACTTCTATGGCTACACCTTC
TRBJ2-4,-,TRBV6-1,-,CASSDQGLAKNIQYF,TGTGCCAGCAGTGACCAGGGTTTAGCCAAAAACATTCAGTACTTC
TRBJ1-1,-,TRBV7-6,TRBD1,CASSLGQGAWTNTEAFF,TGTGCCAGCAGCTTAGGACAGGGGGCCTGGACGAACACTGAAGCTTTCTTT
TRBJ2-3,few,TRBV4-1,TRBD2,CASSKGTSVADTQYF,TGCGCCAGCAGCAAAGGGACTAGCGTGGCAGATACGCAGTATTTT
TRBJ2-5,-,TRBV2,-,CASSQGVETQYF,TGTGCCAGCAGTCAGGGTGTAGAGACCCAGTACTTC
TRBJ1-3,-,TRBV3-1/TRBV3-2,TRBD1,CASSQDRGTASGNTIYF,TGTGCCAGCAGCCAGGATCGTGGGACAGCCTCTGGAAACACCATATATTTT
TRBJ2-3,-,TRBV10-3,-,CATGTPQYF,TGTGCCACCGGGACCCCGCAGTATTTT
TRBJ2-5,-,TRBV11-2,-,CASREKGQSWETQYF,TGTGCCAGCAGGGAGAAGGGGCAGTCCTGGGAGACCCAGTACTTC
TRBJ1-4,-,TRBV7-9,-,CASSLASRGAEKLFF,TGTGCCAGCAGCTTAGCGAGTCGGGGGGCGGAAAAACTGTTTTTT
TRBJ1-5,-,TRBV18,TRBD1,CASSPDRVSNQPQHF,TGTGCCAGCTCTCCGGACAGGGTAAGCAATCAGCCCCAGCATTTT
TRBJ2-3,-,TRBV7-3,-,CASSLDTDTQYF,TGTGCCAGCAGCCTTGACACAGATACGCAGTATTTT
TRBJ1-1,-,TRBV3-1/TRBV3-2,-,CASSRHGGQNTEAFF,TGTGCCAGCAGCCGCCACGGCGGGCAGAACACTGAAGCTTTCTTT
TRBJ1-1,-,TRBV30,-,CACSAVLVTEAFF,TGTGCCTGCAGCGCGGTGTTGGTCACTGAAGCTTTCTTT
TRBJ1-2,-,TRBV6-1,-,CASSEGKSWGYTF,TGTGCCAGCAGCGAAGGGAAGTCGTGGGGCTACACCTTC
TRBJ2-7,-,TRBV5-1,TRBD1,CASGWTGEAREQYF,TGCGCCAGCGGGTGGACAGGGGAGGCTCGCGAGCAGTACTTC
TRBJ1-6,-,TRBV5-8,-,CASSLARQGQDNSPLHF,TGTGCCAGCAGCTTGGCCAGGCAGGGGCAAGATAATTCACCCCTCCACTTT
TRBJ1-1,-,TRBV6-5,TRBD1,CASSPGQGNTEAFF,TGTGCCAGCAGCCCGGGACAGGGGAACACTGAAGCTTTCTTT
TRBJ1-5,-,TRBV6-4,TRBD1,CASDTTGVGQPQHF,TGTGCCAGCGACACCACAGGGGTCGGTCAGCCCCAGCATTTT
TRBJ1-5,-,TRBV12-3/TRBV12-4,-,CASSLFRQPQHF,TGTGCCAGCAGTTTATTTCGTCAGCCCCAGCATTTT
TRBJ1-2,-,TRBV5-1,-,CASSSGWGENGYTF,TGCGCCAGCAGCTCTGGGTGGGGGGAGAATGGCTACACCTTC
TRBJ1-4,-,TRBV3-1/TRBV3-2,-,CASSRGQPNPPYEEKLFF,TGTGCCAGCAGCCGTGGACAGCCAAACCCCCCATATGAAGAAAAACTGTTTTTT
TRBJ2-1,-,TRBV14,-,CASSHGLRGSYNEQFF,TGTGCCAGCAGCCACGGCCTCCGGGGCTCCTACAATGAGCAGTTCTTC
TRBJ2-1,few,TRBV6-2/TRBV6-3,-,CASSYTYYNEQFF,TGTGCCAGCAGTTACACCTACTACAATGAGCAGTTCTTC
TRBJ1-5,-,TRBV15,-,CATSRGEINQPQHF,TGTGCCACCAGCAGAGGAGAAATCAATCAGCCCCAGCATTTT
TRBJ2-1,-,TRBV30,-,CAWGGSTGEQFF,TGTGCCTGGGGGGGGTCAACAGGGGAGCAGTTCTTC
TRBJ2-2,-,TRBV20-1,-,CSASRGNTGELFF,TGCAGTGCGAGTAGGGGAAACACCGGGGAGCTGTTTTTT
TRBJ2-3,-,TRBV24-1,TRBD1,CATSDAGTGDTDTQYF,TGTGCCACCAGTGATGCCGGGACAGGGGACACAGATACGCAGTATTTT
TRBJ2-5,-,TRBV5-8,-,CASSLGVAGSQETQYF,TGTGCCAGCAGCTTGGGCGTGGCGGGGAGTCAAGAGACCCAGTACTTC
TRBJ2-5,-,TRBV21-1,-,CASRDTGGQETQYF,TGTGCCAGCAGGGATACAGGGGGACAAGAGACCCAGTACTTC
TRBJ2-5,few,TRBV7-9,-,CASSFNTLRETQYF,TGTGCCAGCAGCTTTAACACCCTAAGGGAGACCCAGTACTTC
TRBJ1-4,-,TRBV5-1,-,CASGTGQTNEKLFF,TGCGCCAGCGGGACCGGACAGACTAATGAAAAACTGTTTTTT
TRBJ1-3,-,TRBV4-1,-,CASSQEGVGDSGNTIYF,TGCGCCAGCAGCCAAGAGGGGGTAGGGGATTCTGGAAACACCATATATTTT
TRBJ2-4,-,TRBV12-3/TRBV12-4,-,CASSSNGWNIQYF,TGTGCCAGCAGTTCCAACGGCTGGAACATTCAGTACTTC
TRBJ1-2,-,TRBV7-9,TRBD1,CASSIQGAHGYTF,TGTGCCAGCAGCATACAGGGGGCGCATGGCTACACCTTC
TRBJ1-1,-,TRBV5-5,TRBD1,CASSLLTGATEAFF,TGTGCCAGCAGCTTGTTAACAGGGGCCACTGAAGCTTTCTTT
TRBJ2-1,-,TRBV5-1,TRBD1,CASRKTGDNEQFF,TGCGCCAGCAGGAAGACAGGGGACAATGAGCAGTTCTTC
TRBJ2-1,-,TRBV9,-,CASSVVGTRGVYNEQFF,TGTGCCAGCAGCGTAGTAGGAACTAGGGGGGTCTACAATGAGCAGTTCTTC
TRBJ1-2,-,TRBV29-1,-,CSVEGVNYGYTF,TGCAGCGTTGAAGGGGTTAACTATGGCTACACCTTC
TRBJ1-1,-,TRBV5-4,TRBD1,CASSLARGGTEAFF,TGTGCCAGCAGCTTGGCCAGGGGGGGCACTGAAGCTTTCTTT
TRBJ2-3,once,TRBV2,TRBD2,CASTYSGGLDTQYF,TGTGCCAGCACCTATAGCGGGGGGCTAGATACGCAGTATTTT
TRBJ2-1,-,TRBV30,-,CAWSVGTSGRINNEQFF,TGTGCCTGGAGTGTAGGAACCTCGGGACGAATCAACAATGAGCAGTTCTTC
TRBJ1-2,-,TRBV7-3,TRBD1,CASSLTRTGSNYGYTF,TGTGCCAGCAGCTTAACGAGGACAGGGTCTAACTATGGCTACACCTTC
TRBJ2-4,-,TRBV7-9,-,CASSLNEFGKNIQYF,TGTGCCAGCAGCTTAAATGAGTTCGGGAAAAACATTCAGTACTTC
TRBJ1-1,few,TRBV20-1,-,CSACPGAEAFF,TGCAGTGCGTGCCCGGGAGCCGAAGCTTTCTTT
TRBJ2-1,-,TRBV4-1,-,CASSQVRSYNEQFF,TGCGCCAGCAGCCAAGTTAGGTCCTACAATGAGCAGTTCTTC